The source of this T cell receptor beta chain is a study of blood T cell repertoires in COVID-19. Study information: Acute-phase and convalescent COVID-19 samples originated in the United States, Italy and Spain. T cells, B-cell-depleted T cells, or PBMCs supplied cDNA or gDNA.

The CDR3 runs 14 residues. V lost 7 bases and J lost 6, with 16 bases in between. Germline V lookup: CDR1 SGHVS, CDR2 FQNEAQ. Repertoires were generated with immunoSEQ multiplex PCR, while TCRdb's copy carries only in-frame clones and drops some. The table lists about 29,000 clones, 60% to 80% of them singletons, with roughly half in the top ten. This clone has just one count. The source of this sequence is a woman in her 70s with acute or convalescent COVID-19. The chain recombines TRBV7-8 with TRBJ2-1; the D is unclear. Source material: peripheral blood. DNA of the CDR3: TGTGCCAGCATAGGCCGGGTAGTAGGCAATGAGCAGTTCTTC. This gives the protein CASIGRVVGNEQFF.